This TCR beta chain was captured by sequencing in a study of T-cell reconstitution after alpha-beta-depleted transplantation in children. The CDR3 has 14 residues. CDR1 and CDR2 from the germline V gene are SEHNR and FQNEAQ (reference sequence). V was shortened by 6 bases and J by 0 bases, with 9 bases between the two germline ends. A library of TCRbeta sequences, prepared with unique molecular identifiers, was generated. MiXCR, run by TCRdb on the PCR reads, gives a single entry per CDR3 protein. The sample includes hundreds of thousands of distinct CDR3 sequences, roughly 14% of them seen just once. This clonotype was seen more than once but under ten times.

This TCR was sampled from a girl aged 2-9 years with congenital amegakaryocytic thrombocytopenia, due to receive a stem cell transplant. J is TRBJ2-1 and V is TRBV7-9; D gene uncertain. Sequences were derived from PBMCs, sampled before TCRalphabeta/CD19-depleted stem cell transplant. This chain's CDR3 is CASRDLLSYNEQFF. The CDR3 DNA follows: TGTGCCAGCAGGGACCTCCTCTCCTACAATGAGCAGTTCTTC.